Listed here are 18 T cell receptor beta chains from one sample, sequenced in a study of shared clonotypes between healthy human individuals. The assay was immunoSEQ multiplex PCR, and TCRdb's table has in-frame clones only and misses some. The sample has approximately 1,000,000 clones, 60% to 80% seen once. Sequenced sample: memory CD4+ T cells from PBMCs. The sample's subset: CD45RA-negative fraction. These TCRs come from a man younger than 30 in good health. Some clones in this sample may be carry-over from other donors' samples.

Regarding this clone: Given a much more abundant clone one base away, this may be a read error. The chain is built from TRBV2 and TRBJ1-5, with D perhaps matching TRBD1 (6 bases). CDR3 length: 12 amino acids. With 7 bases removed from V and 3 bases from J, the gap between germline ends came to 7 bases. CDR1 is SNHLY and CDR2 is FYNNEI in the germline V gene. The CDR3 region is CASKGDNQPQHF. The CDR3 coding sequence is TGTGCCAGCAAGGGGGACAATCAGCCCCAGCATTTT.

CDR3 protein: CAWKNLRVSYYEQYF. The CDR3 bases are TGTGCCTGGAAAAACTTAAGGGTATCATACTACGAGCAGTACTTC. The rearrangement links TRBV30 to TRBJ2-7, with unresolved D. The CDR3 consists of 15 residues. V was clipped by 4 bases and J by 3 bases, with 19 bases between them. The germline CDR1 and CDR2 sequences are GTSNPN and SVGIG (reference sequence). Looking up the rest from reference TRBV30 and TRBJ2-7 gives the full variable domain: SQTIHQWPATLVQPVGSPLSLECTVEGTSNPNLYWYRQAAGRGLQLLFYSVGIGQISSEVPQNLSASRPQDRQFILSSKKLLLSDSGFYLCAWKNLRVSYYEQYFGPGTRLTVT.

The genes are TRBV10-1 and TRBJ2-3; TRBD2 is a possible D gene (5 bases). Germline lookup yields CDR1 WNHNN and CDR2 SYGVQD (reference sequence). Trimming stripped 2 bases from V and 2 bases from J, with 11 bases between. The CDR3 is made up of 15 amino acids. The CDR3 is CASSERRGYTDTQYF. The CDR3 nucleotides are TGCGCCAGCAGTGAGCGCCGGGGATACACAGATACGCAGTATTTT.

The rearrangement joins TRBV29-1 to TRBJ1-5; D perhaps matches TRBD1 (5 bases). The V gene's germline CDR1 is SQVTM and CDR2 ANQGSEA. Trimming stripped 4 bases from V and 1 base from J, with 14 bases between. The CDR3 covers 15 residues. This CDR3 reads CSVGGEGISNQPQHF. CDR3 sequence (DNA): TGCAGCGTTGGAGGGGAGGGGATAAGCAATCAGCCCCAGCATTTT.

As to this clone: A junction boundary mismatches the germline segment, possibly from a read error. The rearrangement uses TRBV7-3 and TRBJ2-2; TRBD2 matches 7 bases. In germline, CDR1 is SGHTA, CDR2 FQGTGA. The CDR3 is 14 residues long. CDR3 nucleotide sequence: TGTGCCAGCAGCTTGGGACTAAACACCGGGGAGCTGTCTTTT. This encodes CASSLGLNTGELSF.

This chain links TRBV6-1 with TRBJ2-7; D is ambiguous. Between the trimmed V and J ends, which lost 2 bases and 0 bases, there was a span of 11 bases. This CDR3 region has 15 residues. Per germline, CDR1 MNHNS and CDR2 SASEGT. In nucleotides, the CDR3 is TGTGCCAGCAGTGAACCCTGGCCCAGCTCCTACGAGCAGTACTTC. Translation: CASSEPWPSSYEQYF.

Note on this clone: This sequence is one base from a far larger clone and is likely a read error. The gene calls are TRBV5-4 and TRBJ1-1; D remains ambiguous. The CDR3 loop spans 13 amino acids. The V gene lost 2 bases and the J gene lost 1 base, with 6 bases spanning the gap. The V gene's germline CDR1 is SGHNT and CDR2 YYREEE (reference sequence). Written as DNA, the CDR3 is TGTGCCAGCAGCTTTACAGCGAACACTGAAGCTTTCTTT. Its protein product is CASSFTANTEAFF.

This chain uses TRBV7-9 with TRBJ1-1; 9 bases are a match to TRBD1. CDR1 is SEHNR and CDR2 is FQNEAQ in the germline V gene (reference sequence). The CDR3 has 19 residues. The ends lost 4 bases at V and 1 base at J; junction bases unmatched: 16. The CDR3 DNA reads as TGTGCCAGCAGCTCTTCCCCCTACAGGGGGCGGTTGGGGAACACTGAAGCTTTCTTT. The encoded protein is CASSSSPYRGRLGNTEAFF. Supplemented by reference TRBV7-9 and TRBJ1-1, the full variable domain reads DTGVSQNPRHKITKRGQNVTFRCDPISEHNRLYWYRQTLGQGPEFLTYFQNEAQLEKSRLLSDRFSAERPKGSFSTLEIQRTEQGDSAMYLCASSSSPYRGRLGNTEAFFGQGTRLTVV.

This chain uses TRBV18 with TRBJ1-5; tentatively, D is TRBD1 (5 bases). The CDR3 length is 13 residues. Germline CDR1 is KGHSH and CDR2 is LQKENI. Trimming took 8 bases from V and 0 from J, leaving 8 bases between them. The DNA of the CDR3 is TGTGCCAGCCGACAGTTTAGCAATCAGCCCCAGCATTTT. Translating gives CASRQFSNQPQHF. The whole variable domain, filled in from reference TRBV18 and TRBJ1-5, reads NAGVMQNPRHLVRRRGQEARLRCSPMKGHSHVYWYRQLPEEGLKFMVYLQKENIIDESGMPKERFSAEFPKEGPSILRIQQVVRGDSAAYFCASRQFSNQPQHFGDGTRLSIL.

V usage is TRBV11-2 and J usage is TRBJ2-7, with 9 bases matching TRBD2. The V gene end was trimmed by 2 bases and the J gene end by 4 bases; junction bases not matched to a gene: 3. The CDR3 sequence is 14 residues long. Germline V gene lookup returns CDR1 SGHAT and CDR2 FQNNGV. The CDR3 DNA reads TGTGCCAGCAGCTTAACAGCGGGAGGTTACGAGCAGTACTTC. It specifies CASSLTAGGYEQYF.

The gene calls are TRBV27 and TRBJ2-7; D gene uncertain. V shed 6 bases and J shed 1 base, with 13 bases lying between them. This CDR3 is built from 14 residues. Germline V CDR1 and CDR2: MNHEY, SMNVEV (reference sequence). CDR3 in DNA: TGTGCCAGCAGGCCCGACTGGGAATCCTACGAGCAGTACTTC. It codes for CASRPDWESYEQYF.

Comments on this clone: This could be a read error, since a much larger clone is one nucleotide away. The CDR3 DNA sequence: TGTGCCAGCAGTCGGACAGGGGGCGCATACGAGCAGTACTTC. It codes for CASSRTGGAYEQYF. The chain joins TRBV25-1 to TRBJ2-7, with 11 bases that match TRBD1. The CDR3 sequence is 14 residues long. Losses at the gene ends were 5 bases for V and 4 bases for J; bases not matched to a gene: 4. Germline-derived CDR1 and CDR2 are MGHDK and SYGVNS.

The chain recombines TRBV2 with TRBJ1-5; perhaps TRBD1 as D (6 bases). This CDR3 spans 15 amino acids. V lost 6 bases, J lost 0 bases, and 12 bases lay in between. Looked up from germline, CDR1 is SNHLY and CDR2 is FYNNEI. DNA for the CDR3: TGTGCCAGCAGCACAGGGATCAATAGCAATCAGCCCCAGCATTTT. Its translation is CASSTGINSNQPQHF.

This sequence joins TRBV2 and TRBJ1-1, with D unclear. CDR3 size: 17 residues. V was cut by 3 bases and J by 0 bases, with 17 bases left in between. Germline V gene lookup returns CDR1 SNHLY and CDR2 FYNNEI. The CDR3 DNA reads as TGTGCCAGCAGTGACCCGACCAACGCCTTAATGAACACTGAAGCTTTCTTT. Translation: CASSDPTNALMNTEAFF.

The chain carries TRBV20-1 and TRBJ2-7, with unresolved D. Per germline, CDR1 DFQATT and CDR2 SNEGSKA (reference sequence). The CDR3 sequence is 11 residues long. V dropped 1 base and J dropped 7 bases, with 8 bases sitting between them. CDR3 protein: CSARVSREQYF. The CDR3 nucleotides are TGCAGTGCTAGAGTATCGCGGGAGCAGTACTTC.

A single count supports this clone. This chain links TRBV18 with TRBJ2-5; D gene ambiguous. Germline-derived CDR1 and CDR2 are KGHSH and LQKENI. The ends were cut back, 4 bases at V and 0 bases at J, with 6 bases in the middle. The CDR3 is 13 amino acids. CDR3 bases: TGTGCCAGCTCACGTCCTAACCAAGAGACCCAGTACTTC. It codes for CASSRPNQETQYF.

The chain uses TRBV28 and TRBJ1-5, with D tentatively TRBD1 (6 bases). Trimming shortened V by 5 bases and J by 3 bases, and 14 bases separated the two germline ends. Germline V gene lookup returns CDR1 MDHEN and CDR2 SYDVKM. This CDR3 comprises 15 residues. CDR3 protein: CASSGGQGFNQPQHF. CDR3 bases: TGTGCCAGCAGTGGGGGGCAAGGATTCAATCAGCCCCAGCATTTT.

V usage is TRBV5-6 and J usage is TRBJ1-2; possibly TRBD1 for D (5 bases). Germline-derived CDR1 and CDR2 are SGHDT and YYEEEE. V was trimmed by 3 bases and J by 7 bases, leaving 16 bases between them. This CDR3 spans 14 amino acids. The DNA of the CDR3 is TGTGCCAGCAGCTCCTCGCGGGACGGGGTTGGCTACACCTTC. Protein product: CASSSSRDGVGYTF. The full variable domain, its missing parts supplied by reference TRBV5-6 and TRBJ1-2, is DAGVTQSPTHLIKTRGQQVTLRCSPKSGHDTVSWYQQALGQGPQFIFQYYEEEERQRGNFPDRFSGHQFPNYSSELNVNALLLGDSALYLCASSSSRDGVGYTFGSGTRLTVV.